The 10 T cell receptor beta chains below all came from one sample that was sequenced in a study of blood T cell repertoires in COVID-19. Here immunoSEQ multiplex PCR was the method, and the copy in TCRdb shows in-frame clones only, minus some. The data contain about 200,000 clones, around 80% of them seen just once; the ten biggest clones take up less than 15%. Sequencing was performed on peripheral blood. These TCRs come from a man between 45 and 60 years old who had recovered from COVID-19.

Comments on this clone: One end of the junction fails to match germline, which may point to a read error. The chain carries TRBV3-1 (or the pseudogene TRBV3-2) and TRBJ2-7; TRBD2 agrees at 11 bases. CDR3 length equals 14 residues. Germline-derived CDR1 and CDR2 are LGHDT and YNNKEL (reference sequence). CDR3 sequence: CASSRGTSGYAQYF. The DNA for the CDR3 is TGTGCCAGCAGCCGAGGGACTAGCGGCTACGCGCAGTACTTC.

This chain links TRBV30 with TRBJ2-2; weak D call: TRBD1 (5 bases). V was pared by 5 bases and J by 2 bases, with 15 bases between. In germline, CDR1 is GTSNPN, CDR2 SVGIG (reference sequence). This CDR3 region has 15 residues. This chain's CDR3 is CAWPKGSGNTGELFF. The DNA of the CDR3 is TGTGCCTGGCCGAAGGGGTCCGGTAACACCGGGGAGCTGTTTTTT.

V is TRBV11-2 and J is TRBJ2-1; 13 nucleotides align to TRBD2. The germline V gene has CDR1 SGHAT and CDR2 FQNNGV. V was clipped by 6 bases and J by 4 bases; unmatched bases: 6. The CDR3 extends over 16 amino acids. This CDR3 reads CASSKLAGGKYNEQFF. DNA for the CDR3: TGTGCCAGCAGTAAACTAGCGGGAGGGAAATACAATGAGCAGTTCTTC.

The V call is TRBV19, the J call TRBJ2-7; maybe TRBD2 (6 bases). The V gene lost 5 bases and the J gene lost 0 bases, with 17 bases spanning the gap. The CDR3 runs 16 residues. CDR1 and CDR2 (germline): LNHDA, SQIVND (reference sequence). CDR3 sequence reads: CASSSPGGKSSYEQYF. CDR3 coding DNA: TGTGCCAGTAGTTCCCCCGGAGGGAAAAGCTCCTACGAGCAGTACTTC.

This clone was recorded a few times. The V and J genes are TRBV19 and TRBJ1-2; 9 nucleotides line up with TRBD1. Germline-derived CDR1 and CDR2 are LNHDA and SQIVND (reference sequence). Unmatched junction bases numbered 3, after V lost 3 bases and J lost 4 bases. The CDR3 runs 14 residues. This CDR3 is CASSMGQGGYGYTF. CDR3 nucleotides: TGTGCCAGTAGTATGGGACAGGGTGGCTATGGCTACACCTTC.

The rearrangement uses TRBV10-3 and TRBJ2-3; TRBD1 is a possible D gene (6 bases). The ends were cut back, 0 bases at V and 6 bases at J, with 13 bases in the middle. The length of the CDR3 is 15 residues. Germline CDR1 ENHRY, CDR2 SYGVKD. The CDR3 region is CAISESPGEIDTQYF. The CDR3, as DNA: TGTGCCATCAGTGAGTCGCCAGGGGAAATTGATACGCAGTATTTT.

CDR3 nucleotide sequence: TGCGCCAGCAGCTTGCAAGGGGGCTCGGGGGACACTGAAGCTTTCTTT. Its protein is CASSLQGGSGDTEAFF. The chain couples TRBV5-1 to TRBJ1-1; 7 nucleotides match TRBD1. CDR1 SGHRS and CDR2 YFSETQ come from the germline V gene. This CDR3 contains 16 residues. J gave up 3 bases and V 1 base, and 9 bases lay outside the gene matches.

This clone was recorded only once. This chain uses TRBV11-3 with TRBJ2-2; 7 nucleotides align to TRBD2. This CDR3 has 16 residues. Germline V gives CDR1 SGHNT, CDR2 YENEEA. The V gene end was trimmed by 1 base and the J gene end by 5 bases; junction bases not matched to a gene: 7. CDR3 in amino acids: CASSLVAGVGTGELFF. The CDR3 DNA follows: TGTGCCAGCAGCTTAGTCGCGGGAGTAGGAACCGGGGAGCTGTTTTTT. Variable domain in full (rest from reference TRBV11-3 and TRBJ2-2): EAGVVQSPRYKIIEKKQPVAFWCNPISGHNTLYWYLQNLGQGPELLIRYENEEAVDDSQLPKDRFSAERLKGVDSTLKIQPAELGDSAVYLCASSLVAGVGTGELFFGEGSRLTVL.

This clone has just a few counts. The chain is built from TRBV4-1 and TRBJ1-2; D possibly corresponds to TRBD1 (5 bases). CDR3 length: 16 amino acids. V was shortened by 0 bases and J by 8 bases, with 19 bases between the two germline ends. Germline values: CDR1 MGHRA, CDR2 YSYEKL. CDR3 protein: CASSQDHRQPVGGYTF. CDR3 sequence (DNA): TGCGCCAGCAGCCAAGATCACAGGCAGCCCGTGGGCGGCTACACCTTC.

The rearrangement links TRBV19 to TRBJ1-2, with TRBD1 matching over 9 bases. The CDR3 consists of 16 residues. Unmatched junction bases numbered 16, after V lost 8 bases and J lost 6 bases. Germline CDR1 reads LNHDA; CDR2 reads SQIVND (reference sequence). The CDR3 DNA sequence: TGTGCCAGTTGGACTACTCGGACAGGGGAATGGAATGGCTACACCTTC. Translated, it gives CASWTTRTGEWNGYTF.